This T cell receptor (beta chain) came from a study of T cells in localized non-small cell lung cancer. Findings and limits, study-wide: Uninvolved adjacent lung had the highest recorded T cell clonality, with tumor below it. When the top 100 tumor clones were examined, a median approximately 57 of them also appeared in the adjacent lung, which was paired and uninvolved.

The CDR3 has 15 amino acids. V shed 4 bases, J shed 8 bases, and the junction held 10 bases outside the gene matches. Germline lookup yields CDR1 SGHRS and CDR2 YFSETQ. The sample holds one count of this clone. Its antigen is still unknown. The data were produced by immunoSEQ multiplex PCR, yet TCRdb's version contains in-frame clones alone and is incomplete. The sample has over 50,000 clones, around 80% seen once. The chain carries TRBV5-1 and TRBJ1-4; the match to TRBD1 covers 8 bases. This TCR derives from a man aged 35-75 years with stage III lung adenocarcinoma. This sample comprised peripheral blood mononuclear cells, obtained before any cancer treatment. CDR3 nucleotides: TGCGCCAGCAGCCCTCAGGGGGCGGGCGGAGAAAAACTGTTTTTT. Its protein is CASSPQGAGGEKLFF.